The present T cell receptor (beta chain) was sequenced within a study of Graves' ophthalmopathy and Graves' hyperthyroidism. Hyperthyroidism is called stable when no ophthalmopathy develops within 18 months of follow-up. Eligible hyperthyroidism cases comprised new diagnoses of under 2 months' duration in individuals aged 18 to 65. What supplied the PBMCs was approximately 10 ml of fresh peripheral blood. This clonotype came up a few times. Germline CDR1 and CDR2: MDHEN and SYDVKM. The germline V and J ends were trimmed by 11 bases and 5 bases, with 15 bases remaining between them. The CDR3 is 12 amino acids. The sequenced template was RNA, covering the TCR beta CDR3 region. HTBI primers primed a first-round RT-PCR, and a second-round multiplex PCR followed. TCRdb ran MiXCR on the multiplex PCR reads and lists one entry per CDR3 protein. The sample yields 400,000 or so distinct CDR3 sequences, roughly 17% seen once.

The TCR was taken from an adult woman with stable Graves' hyperthyroidism. Sequenced input: peripheral blood. The V gene is TRBV28, the J gene TRBJ1-2; D is possibly TRBD1 (5 bases). As DNA, the CDR3 is TGTGCCTCCCTGGGGGGAATTTATGGCTACACCTTC. It specifies CASLGGIYGYTF.